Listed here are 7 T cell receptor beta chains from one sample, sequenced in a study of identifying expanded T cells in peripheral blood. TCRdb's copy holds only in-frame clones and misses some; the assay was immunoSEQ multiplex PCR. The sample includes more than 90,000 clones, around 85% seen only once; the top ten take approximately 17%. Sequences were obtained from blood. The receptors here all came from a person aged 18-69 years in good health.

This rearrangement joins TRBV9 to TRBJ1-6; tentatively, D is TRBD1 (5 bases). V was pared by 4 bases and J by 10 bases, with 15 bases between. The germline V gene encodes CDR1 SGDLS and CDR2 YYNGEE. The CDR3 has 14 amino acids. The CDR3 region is CASSIGTGGSPLHF. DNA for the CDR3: TGTGCCAGCAGCATCGGGACTGGAGGATCACCCCTCCACTTT.

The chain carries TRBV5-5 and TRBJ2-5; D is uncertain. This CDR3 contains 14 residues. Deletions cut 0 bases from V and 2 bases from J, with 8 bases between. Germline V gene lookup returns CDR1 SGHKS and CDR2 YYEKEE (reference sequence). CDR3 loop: CASSLVTAQETQYF. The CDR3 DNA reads TGTGCCAGCAGCTTGGTAACAGCACAAGAGACCCAGTACTTC. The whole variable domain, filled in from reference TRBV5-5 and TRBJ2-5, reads DAGVTQSPTHLIKTRGQQVTLRCSPISGHKSVSWYQQVLGQGPQFIFQYYEKEERGRGNFPDRFSARQFPNYSSELNVNALLLGDSALYLCASSLVTAQETQYFGPGTRLLVL.

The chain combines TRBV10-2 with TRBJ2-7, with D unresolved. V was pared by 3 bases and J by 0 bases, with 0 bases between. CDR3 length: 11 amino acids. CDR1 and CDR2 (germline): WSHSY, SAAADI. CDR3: CASSDSYEQYF. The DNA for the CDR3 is TGCGCCAGCAGTGACTCCTACGAGCAGTACTTC.

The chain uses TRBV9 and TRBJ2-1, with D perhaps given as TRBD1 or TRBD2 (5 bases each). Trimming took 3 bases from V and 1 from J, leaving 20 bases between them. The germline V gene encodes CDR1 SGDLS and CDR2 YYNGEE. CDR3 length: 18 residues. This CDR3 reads CASSAGLRASDSYNEQFF. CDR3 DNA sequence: TGTGCCAGCAGCGCAGGACTCAGGGCATCCGATTCCTACAATGAGCAGTTCTTC.

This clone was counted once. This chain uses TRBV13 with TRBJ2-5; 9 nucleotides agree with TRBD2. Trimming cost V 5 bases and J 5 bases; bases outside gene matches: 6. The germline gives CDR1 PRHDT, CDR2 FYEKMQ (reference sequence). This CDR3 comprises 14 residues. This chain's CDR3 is CASSHSGSGETQYF. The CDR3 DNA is TGTGCCAGCAGCCATAGCGGGAGCGGGGAGACCCAGTACTTC. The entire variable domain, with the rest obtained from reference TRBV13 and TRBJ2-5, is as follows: AAGVIQSPRHLIKEKRETATLKCYPIPRHDTVYWYQQGPGQDPQFLISFYEKMQSDKGSIPDRFSAQQFSDYHSELNMSSLELGDSALYFCASSHSGSGETQYFGPGTRLLVL.

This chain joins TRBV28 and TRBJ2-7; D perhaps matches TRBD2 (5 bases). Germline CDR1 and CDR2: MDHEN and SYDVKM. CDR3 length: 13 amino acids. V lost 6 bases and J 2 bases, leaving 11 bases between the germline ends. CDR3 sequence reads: CASSPRGTYEQYF. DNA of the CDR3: TGTGCCAGCAGCCCCCGGGGTACCTACGAGCAGTACTTC.

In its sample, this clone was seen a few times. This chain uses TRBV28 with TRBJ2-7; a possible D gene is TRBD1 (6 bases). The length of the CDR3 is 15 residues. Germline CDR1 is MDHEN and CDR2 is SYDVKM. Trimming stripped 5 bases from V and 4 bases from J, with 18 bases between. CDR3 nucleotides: TGTGCCAGCAGTACATACACCGGGACACCTTACGAGCAGTACTTC. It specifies CASSTYTGTPYEQYF.